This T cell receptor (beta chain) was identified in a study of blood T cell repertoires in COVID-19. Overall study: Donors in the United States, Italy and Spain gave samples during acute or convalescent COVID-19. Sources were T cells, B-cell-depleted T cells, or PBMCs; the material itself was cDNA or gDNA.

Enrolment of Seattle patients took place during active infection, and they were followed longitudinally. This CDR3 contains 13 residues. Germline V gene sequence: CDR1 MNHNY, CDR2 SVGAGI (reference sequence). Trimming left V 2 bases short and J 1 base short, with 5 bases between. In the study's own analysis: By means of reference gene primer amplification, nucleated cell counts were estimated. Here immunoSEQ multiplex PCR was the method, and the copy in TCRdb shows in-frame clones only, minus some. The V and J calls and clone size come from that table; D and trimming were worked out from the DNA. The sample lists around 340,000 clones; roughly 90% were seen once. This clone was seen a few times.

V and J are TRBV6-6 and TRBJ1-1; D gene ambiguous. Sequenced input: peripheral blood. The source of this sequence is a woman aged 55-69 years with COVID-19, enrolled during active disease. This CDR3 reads CASSYGGNTEAFF. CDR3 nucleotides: TGTGCCAGCAGTTACGGAGGGAACACTGAAGCTTTCTTT.